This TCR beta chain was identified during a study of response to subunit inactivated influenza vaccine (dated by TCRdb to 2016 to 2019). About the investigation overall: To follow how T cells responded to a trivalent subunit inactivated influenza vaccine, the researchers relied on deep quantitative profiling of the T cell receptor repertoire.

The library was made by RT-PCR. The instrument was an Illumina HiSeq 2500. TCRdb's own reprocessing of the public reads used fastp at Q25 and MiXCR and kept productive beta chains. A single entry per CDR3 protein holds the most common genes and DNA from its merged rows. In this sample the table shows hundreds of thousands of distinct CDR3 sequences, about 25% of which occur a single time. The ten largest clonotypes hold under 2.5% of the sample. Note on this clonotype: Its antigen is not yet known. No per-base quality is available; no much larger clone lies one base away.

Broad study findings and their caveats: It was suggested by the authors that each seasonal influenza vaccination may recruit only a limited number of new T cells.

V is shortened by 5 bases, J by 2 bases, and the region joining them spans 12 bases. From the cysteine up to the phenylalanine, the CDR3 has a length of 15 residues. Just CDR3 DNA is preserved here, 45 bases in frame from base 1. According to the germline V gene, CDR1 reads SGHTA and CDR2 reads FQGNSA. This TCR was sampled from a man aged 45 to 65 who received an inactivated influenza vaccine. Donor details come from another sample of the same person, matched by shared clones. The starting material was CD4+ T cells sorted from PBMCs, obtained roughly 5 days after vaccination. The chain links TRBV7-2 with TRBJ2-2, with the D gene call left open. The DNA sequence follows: TGTGCCAGCAGCGCCATGGGTACCAACACCGGGGAGCTGTTTTTT. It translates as CASSAMGTNTGELFF.